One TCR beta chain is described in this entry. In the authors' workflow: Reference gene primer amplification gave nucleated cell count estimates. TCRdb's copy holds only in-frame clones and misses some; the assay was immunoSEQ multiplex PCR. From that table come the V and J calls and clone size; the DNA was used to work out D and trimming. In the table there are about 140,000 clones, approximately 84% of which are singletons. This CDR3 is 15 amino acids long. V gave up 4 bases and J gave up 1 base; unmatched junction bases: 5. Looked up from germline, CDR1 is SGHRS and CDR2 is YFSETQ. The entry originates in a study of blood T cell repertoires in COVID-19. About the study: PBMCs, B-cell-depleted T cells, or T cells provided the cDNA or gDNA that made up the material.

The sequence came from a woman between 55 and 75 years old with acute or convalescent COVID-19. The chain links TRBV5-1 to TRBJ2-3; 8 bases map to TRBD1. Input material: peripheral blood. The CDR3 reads CASSGGQGGTDTQYF. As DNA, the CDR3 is TGCGCCAGCAGCGGTGGACAGGGAGGCACAGATACGCAGTATTTT. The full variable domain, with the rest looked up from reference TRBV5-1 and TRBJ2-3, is KAGVTQTPRYLIKTRGQQVTLSCSPISGHRSVSWYQQTPGQGLQFLFEYFSETQRNKGNFPGRFSGRQFSNSRSEMNVSTLELGDSALYLCASSGGQGGTDTQYFGPGTRLTVL.